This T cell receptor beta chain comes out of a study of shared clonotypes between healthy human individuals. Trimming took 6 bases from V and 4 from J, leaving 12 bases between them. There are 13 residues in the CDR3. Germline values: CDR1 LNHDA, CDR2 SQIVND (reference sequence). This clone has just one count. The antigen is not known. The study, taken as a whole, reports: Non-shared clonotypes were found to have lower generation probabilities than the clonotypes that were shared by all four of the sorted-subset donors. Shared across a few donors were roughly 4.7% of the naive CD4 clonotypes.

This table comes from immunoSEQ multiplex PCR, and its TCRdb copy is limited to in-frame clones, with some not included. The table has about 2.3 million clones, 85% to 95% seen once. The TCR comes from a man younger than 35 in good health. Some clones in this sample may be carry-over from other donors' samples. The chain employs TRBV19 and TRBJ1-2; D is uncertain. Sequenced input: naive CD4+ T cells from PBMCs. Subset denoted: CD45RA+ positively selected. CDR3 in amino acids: CASSENGRYGYTF. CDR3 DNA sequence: TGTGCCAGTAGCGAAAATGGCCGCTATGGCTACACCTTC.